The present TCR beta chain was sequenced within a study of T cells in Graves' hyperthyroidism and ophthalmopathy. Study-wide results and limits: Most clonotypes that expanded in the thyroid above 0.001 also showed up in blood.

Diagnoses used clinical symptoms, serum thyroxine and TRAb, thyroid ultrasound and orbital computed tomography. Concerning this clonotype itself: Its antigen is unknown.

The length of the CDR3 is 14 residues. Trimming took off 4 bases at V and 8 bases at J, with 18 bases between the two ends. The germline V gene has CDR1 SGDLS and CDR2 YYNGEE. Regions amplified from RNA transcripts were the TCR beta CDR3 regions. When the TCR CDR3 underwent first-round RT-PCR, the HTBI primer set was used. From the multiplex PCR reads, TCRdb called clonotypes with MiXCR, one entry per CDR3 protein. The profile shows fewer than 450,000 distinct CDR3 sequences, around 15% of them singletons. This TCR was recovered from a woman in her sixties with Graves' ophthalmopathy. Sequencing was carried out using blood. The J gene is TRBJ1-2, the V gene TRBV9, with D perhaps matching TRBD1 (5 bases). The CDR3 sequence is CASSSRPPKGGYTF. The CDR3 bases are TGTGCCAGCAGCTCCAGGCCACCCAAGGGGGGCTACACCTTC.